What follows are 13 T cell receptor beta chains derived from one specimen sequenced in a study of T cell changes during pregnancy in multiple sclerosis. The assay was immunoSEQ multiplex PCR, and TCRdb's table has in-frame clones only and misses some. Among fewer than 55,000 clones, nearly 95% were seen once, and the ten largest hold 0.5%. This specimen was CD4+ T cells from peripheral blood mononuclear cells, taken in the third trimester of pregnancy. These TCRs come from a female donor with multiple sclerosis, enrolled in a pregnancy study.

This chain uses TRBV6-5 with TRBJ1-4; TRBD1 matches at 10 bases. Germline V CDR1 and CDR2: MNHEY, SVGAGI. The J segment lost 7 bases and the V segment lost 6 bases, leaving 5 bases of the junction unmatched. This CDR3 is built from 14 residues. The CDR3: CASSWTGGLEKLFF. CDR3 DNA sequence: TGTGCCAGCAGCTGGACAGGGGGACTTGAAAAACTGTTTTTT.

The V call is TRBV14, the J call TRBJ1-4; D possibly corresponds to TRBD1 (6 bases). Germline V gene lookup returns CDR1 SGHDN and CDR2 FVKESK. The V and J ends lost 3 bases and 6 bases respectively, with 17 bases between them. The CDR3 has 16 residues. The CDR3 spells CASSQVGQSRDEKLFF. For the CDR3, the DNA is TGTGCCAGCAGCCAGGTCGGACAGTCCAGGGATGAAAAACTGTTTTTT.

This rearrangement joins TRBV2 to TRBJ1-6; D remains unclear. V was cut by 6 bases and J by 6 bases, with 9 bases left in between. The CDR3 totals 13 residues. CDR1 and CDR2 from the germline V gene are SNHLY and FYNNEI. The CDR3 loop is CASSDRVNSPLHF. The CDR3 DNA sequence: TGTGCCAGCAGCGACCGGGTTAATTCACCCCTCCACTTT.

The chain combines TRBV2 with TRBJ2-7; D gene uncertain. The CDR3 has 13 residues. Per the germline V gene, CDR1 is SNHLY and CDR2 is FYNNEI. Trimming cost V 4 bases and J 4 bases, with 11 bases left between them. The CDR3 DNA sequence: TGTGCCAGCAGTGGAAACACGAATTACGAGCAGTACTTC. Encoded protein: CASSGNTNYEQYF.

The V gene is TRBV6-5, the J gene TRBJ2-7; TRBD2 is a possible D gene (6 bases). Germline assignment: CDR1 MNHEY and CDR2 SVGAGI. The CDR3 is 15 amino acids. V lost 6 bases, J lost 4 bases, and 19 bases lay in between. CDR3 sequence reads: CASRLGGTAFYEQYF. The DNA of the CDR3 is TGTGCCAGCAGGCTTGGGGGGACGGCCTTTTACGAGCAGTACTTC.

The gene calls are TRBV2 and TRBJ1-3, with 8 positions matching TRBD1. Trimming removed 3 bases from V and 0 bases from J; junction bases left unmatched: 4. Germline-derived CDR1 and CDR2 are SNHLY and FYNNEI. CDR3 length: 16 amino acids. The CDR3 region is CASSEGQAGSGNTIYF. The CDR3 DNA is TGTGCCAGCAGTGAGGGACAGGCTGGCTCTGGAAACACCATATATTTT.

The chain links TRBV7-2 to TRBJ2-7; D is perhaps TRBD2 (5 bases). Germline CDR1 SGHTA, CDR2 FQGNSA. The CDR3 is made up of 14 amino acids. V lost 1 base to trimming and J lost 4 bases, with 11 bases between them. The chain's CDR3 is CASSLETRTYEQYF. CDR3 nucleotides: TGTGCCAGCAGCTTAGAAACTAGAACTTACGAGCAGTACTTC. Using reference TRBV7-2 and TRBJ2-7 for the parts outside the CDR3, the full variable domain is GAGVSQSPSNKVTEKGKDVELRCDPISGHTALYWYRQSLGQGLEFLIYFQGNSAPDKSGLPSDRFSAERTGGSVSTLTIQRTQQEDSAVYLCASSLETRTYEQYFGPGTRLTVT.

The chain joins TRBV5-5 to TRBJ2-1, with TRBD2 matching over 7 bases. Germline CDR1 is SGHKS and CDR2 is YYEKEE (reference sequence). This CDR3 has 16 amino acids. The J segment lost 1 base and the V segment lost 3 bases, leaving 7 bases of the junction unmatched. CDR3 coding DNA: TGTGCCAGCAGCTGGTTCGGGGGGAAATCCTACAATGAGCAGTTCTTC. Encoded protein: CASSWFGGKSYNEQFF.

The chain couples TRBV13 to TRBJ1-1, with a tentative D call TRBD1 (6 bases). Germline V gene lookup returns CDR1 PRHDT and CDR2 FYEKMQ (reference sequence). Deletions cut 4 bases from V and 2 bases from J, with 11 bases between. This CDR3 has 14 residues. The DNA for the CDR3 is TGTGCCAGCAGCTCACAGGGAGTTAACACTGAAGCTTTCTTT. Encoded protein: CASSSQGVNTEAFF.

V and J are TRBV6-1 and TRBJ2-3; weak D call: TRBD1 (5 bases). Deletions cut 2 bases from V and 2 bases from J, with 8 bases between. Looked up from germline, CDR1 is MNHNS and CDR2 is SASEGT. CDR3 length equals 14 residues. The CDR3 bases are TGTGCCAGCAGTGAAAGGGGTATCACAGATACGCAGTATTTT. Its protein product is CASSERGITDTQYF.

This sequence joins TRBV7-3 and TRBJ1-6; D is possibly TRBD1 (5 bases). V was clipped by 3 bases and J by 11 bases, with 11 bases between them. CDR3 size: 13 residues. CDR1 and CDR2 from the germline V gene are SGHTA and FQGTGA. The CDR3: CASSLQGRPPLHF. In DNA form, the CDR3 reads TGTGCCAGCAGCTTGCAGGGTCGGCCACCCCTCCACTTT.

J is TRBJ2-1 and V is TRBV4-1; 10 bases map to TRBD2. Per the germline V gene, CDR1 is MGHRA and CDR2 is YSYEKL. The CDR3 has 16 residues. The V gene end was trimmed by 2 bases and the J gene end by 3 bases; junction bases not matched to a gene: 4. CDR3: CASSQQLAGHYNEQFF. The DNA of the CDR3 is TGCGCCAGCAGCCAACAACTAGCGGGGCACTACAATGAGCAGTTCTTC.

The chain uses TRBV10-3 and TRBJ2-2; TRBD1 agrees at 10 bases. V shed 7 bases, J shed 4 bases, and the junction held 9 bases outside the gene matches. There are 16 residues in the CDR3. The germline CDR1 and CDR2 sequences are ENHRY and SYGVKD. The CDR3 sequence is CAITERGQGITGELFF. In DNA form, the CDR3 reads TGTGCCATCACCGAGAGGGGACAGGGGATCACCGGGGAGCTGTTTTTT.